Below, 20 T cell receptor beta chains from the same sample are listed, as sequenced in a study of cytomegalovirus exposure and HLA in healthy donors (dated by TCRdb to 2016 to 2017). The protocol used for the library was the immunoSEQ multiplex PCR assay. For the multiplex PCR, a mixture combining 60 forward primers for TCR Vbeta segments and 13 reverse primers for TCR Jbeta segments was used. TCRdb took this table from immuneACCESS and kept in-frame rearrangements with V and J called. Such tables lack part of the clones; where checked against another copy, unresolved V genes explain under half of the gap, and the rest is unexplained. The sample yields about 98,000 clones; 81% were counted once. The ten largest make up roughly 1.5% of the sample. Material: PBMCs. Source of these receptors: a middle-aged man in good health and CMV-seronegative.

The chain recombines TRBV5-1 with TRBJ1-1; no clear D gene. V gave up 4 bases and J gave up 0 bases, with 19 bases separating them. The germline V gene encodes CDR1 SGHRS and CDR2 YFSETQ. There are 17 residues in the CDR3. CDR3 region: CASSTQAPQNLNTEAFF. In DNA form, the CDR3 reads TGCGCCAGCAGCACTCAGGCCCCTCAAAACTTGAACACTGAAGCTTTCTTT.

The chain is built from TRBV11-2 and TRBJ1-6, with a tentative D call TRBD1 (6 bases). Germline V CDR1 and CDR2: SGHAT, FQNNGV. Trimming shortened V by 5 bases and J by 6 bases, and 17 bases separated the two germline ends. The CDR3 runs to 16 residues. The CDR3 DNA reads TGTGCCAGCAGCGTCCGGGACACATCCCCTAATTCACCCCTCCACTTT. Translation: CASSVRDTSPNSPLHF.

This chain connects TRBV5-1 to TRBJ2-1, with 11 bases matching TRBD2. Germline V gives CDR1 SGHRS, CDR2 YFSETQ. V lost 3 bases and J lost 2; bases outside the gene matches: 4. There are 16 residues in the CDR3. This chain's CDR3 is CASSSPGLAAYNEQFF. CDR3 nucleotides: TGCGCCAGCAGCTCGCCGGGACTAGCGGCCTACAATGAGCAGTTCTTC.

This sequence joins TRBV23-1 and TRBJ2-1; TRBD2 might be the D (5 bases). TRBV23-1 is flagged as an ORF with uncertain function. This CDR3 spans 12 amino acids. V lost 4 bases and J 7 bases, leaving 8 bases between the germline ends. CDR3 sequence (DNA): TGCGCCAGCAGTCCGGGGAAAAATGAGCAGTTCTTC. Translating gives CASSPGKNEQFF.

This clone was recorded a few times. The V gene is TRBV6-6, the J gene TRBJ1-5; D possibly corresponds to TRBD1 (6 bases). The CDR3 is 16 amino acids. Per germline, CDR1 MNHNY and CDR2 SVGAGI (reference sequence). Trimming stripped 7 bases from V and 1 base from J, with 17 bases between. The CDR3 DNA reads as TGTGCCAGCACTTTGGGGGGGGGCAGGAGCAATCAGCCCCAGCATTTT. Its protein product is CASTLGGGRSNQPQHF.

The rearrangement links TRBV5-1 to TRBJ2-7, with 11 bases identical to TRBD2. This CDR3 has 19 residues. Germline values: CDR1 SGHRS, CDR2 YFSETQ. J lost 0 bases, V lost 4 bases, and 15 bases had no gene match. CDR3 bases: TGCGCCAGCAGCCGGGACAGTCAACTAGCGGGGGTCCTCTCCTACGAGCAGTACTTC. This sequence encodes CASSRDSQLAGVLSYEQYF.

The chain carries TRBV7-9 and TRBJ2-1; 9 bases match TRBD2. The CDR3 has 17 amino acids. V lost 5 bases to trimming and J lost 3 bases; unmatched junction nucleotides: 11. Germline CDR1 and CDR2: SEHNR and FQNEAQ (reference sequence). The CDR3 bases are TGTGCCAGCAGCCAAGGTGGGTTAGCGGGGGACTACAATGAGCAGTTCTTC. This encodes CASSQGGLAGDYNEQFF.

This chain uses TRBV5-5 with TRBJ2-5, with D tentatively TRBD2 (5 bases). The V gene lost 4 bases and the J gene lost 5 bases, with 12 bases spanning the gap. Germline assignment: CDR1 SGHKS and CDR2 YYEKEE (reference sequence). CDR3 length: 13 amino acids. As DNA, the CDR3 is TGTGCCAGCAGCCGACTGCCGGGGGAGACCCAGTACTTC. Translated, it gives CASSRLPGETQYF.

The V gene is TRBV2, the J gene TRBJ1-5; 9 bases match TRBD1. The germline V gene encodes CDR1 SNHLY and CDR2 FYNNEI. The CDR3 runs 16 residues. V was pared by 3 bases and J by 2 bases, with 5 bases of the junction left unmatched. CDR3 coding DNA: TGTGCCAGCAGTGAGCACAGGGGGCAGGGCAATCAGCCCCAGCATTTT. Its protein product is CASSEHRGQGNQPQHF.

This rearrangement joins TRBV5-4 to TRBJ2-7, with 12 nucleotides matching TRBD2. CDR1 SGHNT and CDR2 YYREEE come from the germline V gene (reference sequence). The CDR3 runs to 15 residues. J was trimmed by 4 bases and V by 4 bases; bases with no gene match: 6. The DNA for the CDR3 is TGTGCCAGCAGCCGGACTAGCGGGGATCCTTACGAGCAGTACTTC. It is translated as CASSRTSGDPYEQYF.

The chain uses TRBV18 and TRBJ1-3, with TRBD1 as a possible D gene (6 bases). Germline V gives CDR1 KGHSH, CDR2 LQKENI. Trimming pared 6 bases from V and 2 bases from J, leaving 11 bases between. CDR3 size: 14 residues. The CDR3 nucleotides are TGTGCCAGCTCCCCGGACAGAACTGGAAACACCATATATTTT. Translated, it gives CASSPDRTGNTIYF.

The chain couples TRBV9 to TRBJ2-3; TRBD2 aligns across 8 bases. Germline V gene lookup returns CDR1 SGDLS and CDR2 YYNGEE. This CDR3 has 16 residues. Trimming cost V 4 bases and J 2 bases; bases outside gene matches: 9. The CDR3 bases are TGTGCCAGCAGCCCCTGGGAGACTAGCGCCACAGATACGCAGTATTTT. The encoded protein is CASSPWETSATDTQYF.

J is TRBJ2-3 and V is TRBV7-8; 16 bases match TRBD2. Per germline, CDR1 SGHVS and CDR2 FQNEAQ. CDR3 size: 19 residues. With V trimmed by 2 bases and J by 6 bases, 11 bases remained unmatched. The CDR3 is CASSLLGLAGGHPSDTQYF. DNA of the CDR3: TGTGCCAGCAGCTTATTGGGACTAGCGGGGGGGCATCCTTCGGATACGCAGTATTTT. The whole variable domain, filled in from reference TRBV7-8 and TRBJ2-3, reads GAGVSQSPRYKVAKRGQDVALRCDPISGHVSLFWYQQALGQGPEFLTYFQNEAQLDKSGLPSDRFFAERPEGSVSTLKIQRTQQEDSAVYLCASSLLGLAGGHPSDTQYFGPGTRLTVL.

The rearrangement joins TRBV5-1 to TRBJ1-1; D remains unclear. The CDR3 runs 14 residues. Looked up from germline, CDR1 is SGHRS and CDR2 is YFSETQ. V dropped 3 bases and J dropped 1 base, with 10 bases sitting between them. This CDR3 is CASSSGGPNTEAFF. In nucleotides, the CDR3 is TGCGCCAGCAGCTCGGGAGGACCGAACACTGAAGCTTTCTTT.

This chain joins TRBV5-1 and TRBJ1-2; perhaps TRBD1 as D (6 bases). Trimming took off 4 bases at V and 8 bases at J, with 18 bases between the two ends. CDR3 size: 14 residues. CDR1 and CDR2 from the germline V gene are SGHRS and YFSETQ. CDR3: CASSRDTLAQGYTF. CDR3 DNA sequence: TGCGCCAGCAGCAGGGACACCCTCGCTCAGGGCTACACCTTC. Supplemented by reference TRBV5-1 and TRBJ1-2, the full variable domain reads KAGVTQTPRYLIKTRGQQVTLSCSPISGHRSVSWYQQTPGQGLQFLFEYFSETQRNKGNFPGRFSGRQFSNSRSEMNVSTLELGDSALYLCASSRDTLAQGYTFGSGTRLTVV.

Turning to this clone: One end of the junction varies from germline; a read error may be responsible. Here the CDR3 reads CTSSQAGGPTGELFF. The CDR3 DNA reads as TGTACCAGCAGCCAGGCGGGGGGCCCCACCGGGGAGCTGTTTTTT. The J gene is TRBJ2-2, the V gene TRBV14; 8 nucleotides align to TRBD2. Germline V lookup: CDR1 SGHDN, CDR2 FVKESK. The CDR3 loop spans 15 amino acids.

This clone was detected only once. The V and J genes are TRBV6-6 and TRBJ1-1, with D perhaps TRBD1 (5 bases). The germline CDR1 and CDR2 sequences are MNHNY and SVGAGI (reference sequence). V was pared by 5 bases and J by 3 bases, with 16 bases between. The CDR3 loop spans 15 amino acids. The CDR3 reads CASSRGSQGDTEAFF. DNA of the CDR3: TGTGCCAGCAGTCGTGGGTCACAAGGGGACACTGAAGCTTTCTTT.

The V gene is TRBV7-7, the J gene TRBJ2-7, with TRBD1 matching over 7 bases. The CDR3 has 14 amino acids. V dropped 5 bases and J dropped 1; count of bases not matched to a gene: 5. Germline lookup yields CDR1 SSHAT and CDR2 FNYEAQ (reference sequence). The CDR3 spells CASSPGTVSYEQYF. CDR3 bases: TGTGCCAGCAGCCCAGGGACAGTATCCTACGAGCAGTACTTC.

CDR3 coding DNA: TGCGCCAGCAGCCGTTTACTAGCGGGGGGACGAGAGACCCAGTACTTC. Its protein product is CASSRLLAGGRETQYF. J is TRBJ2-5 and V is TRBV5-1; TRBD2 matches 12 bases. J gave up 4 bases and V 4 bases, and 8 bases lay outside the gene matches. This CDR3 spans 16 amino acids. CDR1 is SGHRS and CDR2 is YFSETQ in the germline V gene.

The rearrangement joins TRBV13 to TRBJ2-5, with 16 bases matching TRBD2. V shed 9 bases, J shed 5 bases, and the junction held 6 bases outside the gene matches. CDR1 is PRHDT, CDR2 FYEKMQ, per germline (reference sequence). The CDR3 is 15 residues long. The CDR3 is CASTGTSGGAETQYF. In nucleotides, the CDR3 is TGTGCCAGTACCGGGACTAGCGGGGGGGCGGAGACCCAGTACTTC. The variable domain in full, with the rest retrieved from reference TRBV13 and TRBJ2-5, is AAGVIQSPRHLIKEKRETATLKCYPIPRHDTVYWYQQGPGQDPQFLISFYEKMQSDKGSIPDRFSAQQFSDYHSELNMSSLELGDSALYFCASTGTSGGAETQYFGPGTRLLVL.